One and the same sample provided the 2 T cell receptor beta chains below, sequenced in a study of a mutant IDH1 vaccine in newly diagnosed glioma. Time point indicated: baseline, week 1 (first vaccination visit). Documented treatment: pre-vaccination baseline after standard-of-care therapy. The protocol was immunoSEQ multiplex PCR, while the TCRdb copy is restricted to in-frame clones and leaves out a portion. Found here are 85,000 to 100,000 clones, roughly 80% of them singletons; the top ten hold 7% to 8%. This sample comprised PBMCs, obtained from a glioma patient treated with radiotherapy, temozolomide or both. Receptor source: a woman aged 45-60 years with glioma.

This rearrangement joins TRBV5-6 to TRBJ1-1; weak D call: TRBD1 (6 bases). V was pared by 0 bases and J by 1 base, with 10 bases between. Germline lookup yields CDR1 SGHDT and CDR2 YYEEEE. This CDR3 spans 15 amino acids. This CDR3 is CASSLAGGQNTEAFF. CDR3 coding DNA: TGTGCCAGCAGCTTGGCCGGGGGCCAGAACACTGAAGCTTTCTTT.

This chain joins TRBV5-4 and TRBJ2-1; either TRBD1 or TRBD2 may supply D (6 bases each). The CDR3 length is 15 residues. Per the germline V gene, CDR1 is SGHNT and CDR2 is YYREEE (reference sequence). V was shortened by 3 bases and J by 2 bases, with 12 bases between the two germline ends. In DNA, the CDR3 is TGTGCCAGCAGCTCCACGGGGGCCGCCTACAATGAGCAGTTCTTC. It codes for CASSSTGAAYNEQFF. The variable domain in full, with the rest retrieved from reference TRBV5-4 and TRBJ2-1, is ETGVTQSPTHLIKTRGQQVTLRCSSQSGHNTVSWYQQALGQGPQFIFQYYREEENGRGNFPPRFSGLQFPNYSSELNVNALELDDSALYLCASSSTGAAYNEQFFGPGTRLTVL.